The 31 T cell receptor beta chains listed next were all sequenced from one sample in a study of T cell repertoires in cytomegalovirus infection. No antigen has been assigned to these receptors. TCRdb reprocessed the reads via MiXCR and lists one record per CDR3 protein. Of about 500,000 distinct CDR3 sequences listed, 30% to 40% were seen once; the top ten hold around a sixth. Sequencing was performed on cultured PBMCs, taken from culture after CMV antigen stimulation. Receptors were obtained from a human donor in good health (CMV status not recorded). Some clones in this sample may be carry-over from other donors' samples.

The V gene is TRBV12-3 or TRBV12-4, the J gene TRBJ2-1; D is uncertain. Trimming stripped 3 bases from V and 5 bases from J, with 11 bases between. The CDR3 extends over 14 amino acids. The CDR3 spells CASSFLIYDNEQFF. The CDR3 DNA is TGTGCCAGCAGTTTTCTCATATACGACAATGAGCAGTTCTTC.

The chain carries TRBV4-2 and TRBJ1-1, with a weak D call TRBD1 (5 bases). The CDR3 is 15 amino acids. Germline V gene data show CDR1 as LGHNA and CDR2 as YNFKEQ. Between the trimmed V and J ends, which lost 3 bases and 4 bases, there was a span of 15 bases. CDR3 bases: TGTGCCAGCAGCCAGACGTCAGGGATAGGCACTGAAGCTTTCTTT. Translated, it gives CASSQTSGIGTEAFF.

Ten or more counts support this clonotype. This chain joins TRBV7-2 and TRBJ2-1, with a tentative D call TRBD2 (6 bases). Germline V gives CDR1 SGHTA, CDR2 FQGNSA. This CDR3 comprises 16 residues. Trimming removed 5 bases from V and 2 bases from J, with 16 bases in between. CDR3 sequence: CASSPRLATAYNEQFF. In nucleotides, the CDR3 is TGTGCCAGCAGCCCCCGCCTAGCGACCGCCTACAATGAGCAGTTCTTC.

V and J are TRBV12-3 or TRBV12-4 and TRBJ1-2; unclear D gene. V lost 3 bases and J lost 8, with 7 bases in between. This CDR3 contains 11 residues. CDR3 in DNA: TGTGCCAGCAGTTTCGGGGAGGGCTACACCTTC. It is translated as CASSFGEGYTF.

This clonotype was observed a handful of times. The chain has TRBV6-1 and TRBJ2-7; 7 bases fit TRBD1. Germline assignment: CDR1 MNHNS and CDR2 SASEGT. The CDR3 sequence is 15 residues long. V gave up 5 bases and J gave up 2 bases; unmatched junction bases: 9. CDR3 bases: TGTGCCAGCAGTTACGCGGCAGGGGGAGCCTACGAGCAGTACGTC. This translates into CASSYAAGGAYEQYV.

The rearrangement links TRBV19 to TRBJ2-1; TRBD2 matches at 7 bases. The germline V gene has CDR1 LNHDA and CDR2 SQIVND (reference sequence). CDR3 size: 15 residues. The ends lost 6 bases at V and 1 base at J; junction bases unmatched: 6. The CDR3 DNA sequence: TGTGCCAGTAGGGGCGGGAGTGTTTCCTACAATGAGCAGTTCTTC. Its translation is CASRGGSVSYNEQFF. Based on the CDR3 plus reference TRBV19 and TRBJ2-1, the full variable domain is DGGITQSPKYLFRKEGQNVTLSCEQNLNHDAMYWYRQDPGQGLRLIYYSQIVNDFQKGDIAEGYSVSREKKESFPLTVTSAQKNPTAFYLCASRGGSVSYNEQFFGPGTRLTVL.

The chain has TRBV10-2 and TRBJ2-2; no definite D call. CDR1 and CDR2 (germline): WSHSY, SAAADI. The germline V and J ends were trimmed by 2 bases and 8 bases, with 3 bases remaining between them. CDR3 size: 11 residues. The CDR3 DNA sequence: TGCGCCAGCAGTGAGGGGGGGGAGCTGTTTTTT. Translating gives CASSEGGELFF.

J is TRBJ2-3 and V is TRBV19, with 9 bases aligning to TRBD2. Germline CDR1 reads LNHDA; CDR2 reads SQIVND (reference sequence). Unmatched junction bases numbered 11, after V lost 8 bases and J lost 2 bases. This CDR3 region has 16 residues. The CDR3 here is CASHKLAGTNTDTQYF. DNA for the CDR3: TGTGCCAGTCACAAACTAGCGGGCACTAACACAGATACGCAGTATTTT.

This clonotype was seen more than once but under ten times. CDR3 amino acids: CASSSVNQPQHF. In DNA form, the CDR3 reads TGTGCCAGCAGTTCCGTCAATCAGCCCCAGCATTTT. This chain uses TRBV28 with TRBJ1-5, with D unclear. Trimming took off 4 bases at V and 3 bases at J, with 4 bases between the two ends. The germline gives CDR1 MDHEN, CDR2 SYDVKM. This CDR3 comprises 12 residues.

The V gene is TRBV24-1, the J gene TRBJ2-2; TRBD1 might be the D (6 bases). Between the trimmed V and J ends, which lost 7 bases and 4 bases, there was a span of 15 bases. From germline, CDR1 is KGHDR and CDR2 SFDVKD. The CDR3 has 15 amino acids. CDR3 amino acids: CATSSTGHITGELFF. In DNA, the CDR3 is TGTGCCACCAGCTCGACGGGACACATCACCGGGGAGCTGTTTTTT.

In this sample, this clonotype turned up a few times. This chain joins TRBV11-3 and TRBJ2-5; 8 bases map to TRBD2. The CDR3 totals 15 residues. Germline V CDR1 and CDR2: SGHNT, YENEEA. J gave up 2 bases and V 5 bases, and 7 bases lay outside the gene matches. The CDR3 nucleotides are TGTGCCAGCAGCCCTGGGGTAGCGGGGCAAGAGACCCAGTACTTC. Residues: CASSPGVAGQETQYF.

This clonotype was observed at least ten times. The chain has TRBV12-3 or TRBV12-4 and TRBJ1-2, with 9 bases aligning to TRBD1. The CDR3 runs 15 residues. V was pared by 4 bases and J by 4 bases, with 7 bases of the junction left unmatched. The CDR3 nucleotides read TGTGCCAGCAGTTCACAAGGACAGGGGATCTATGGCTACACCTTC. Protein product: CASSSQGQGIYGYTF.

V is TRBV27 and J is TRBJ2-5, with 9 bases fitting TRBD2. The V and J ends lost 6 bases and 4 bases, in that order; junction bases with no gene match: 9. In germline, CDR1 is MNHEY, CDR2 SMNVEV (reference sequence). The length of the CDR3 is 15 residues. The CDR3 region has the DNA TGTGCCAGCAGGGTGGGCGGGAGGGCCACAGAGACCCAGTACTTC. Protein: CASRVGGRATETQYF.

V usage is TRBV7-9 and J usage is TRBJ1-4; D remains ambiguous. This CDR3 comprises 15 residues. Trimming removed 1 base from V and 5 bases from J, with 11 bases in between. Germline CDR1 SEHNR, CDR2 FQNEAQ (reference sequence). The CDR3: CASSLDQVANEKLFF. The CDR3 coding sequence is TGTGCCAGCAGCTTAGACCAGGTGGCCAATGAAAAACTGTTTTTT. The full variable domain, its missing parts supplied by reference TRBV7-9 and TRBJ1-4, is DTGVSQNPRHKITKRGQNVTFRCDPISEHNRLYWYRQTLGQGPEFLTYFQNEAQLEKSRLLSDRFSAERPKGSFSTLEIQRTEQGDSAMYLCASSLDQVANEKLFFGSGTQLSVL.

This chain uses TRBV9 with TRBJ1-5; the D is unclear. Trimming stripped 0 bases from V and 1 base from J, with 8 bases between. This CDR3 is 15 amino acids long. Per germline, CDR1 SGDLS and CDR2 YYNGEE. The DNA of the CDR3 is TGTGCCAGCAGCGTAGGGGGTATGAGCAATCAGCCCCAGCATTTT. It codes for CASSVGGMSNQPQHF. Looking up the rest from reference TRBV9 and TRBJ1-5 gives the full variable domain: DSGVTQTPKHLITATGQRVTLRCSPRSGDLSVYWYQQSLDQGLQFLIQYYNGEERAKGNILERFSAQQFPDLHSELNLSSLELGDSALYFCASSVGGMSNQPQHFGDGTRLSIL.

The chain's CDR3 is CAISESTEAFF. The DNA of the CDR3 is TGTGCCATCAGTGAGTCGACTGAAGCTTTCTTT. V gene TRBV10-3 combines with J gene TRBJ1-1; D not resolved. The CDR3 is made up of 11 amino acids. Trimming removed 0 bases at V and 5 bases at J, with 1 base between. Germline loops: CDR1 ENHRY, CDR2 SYGVKD.

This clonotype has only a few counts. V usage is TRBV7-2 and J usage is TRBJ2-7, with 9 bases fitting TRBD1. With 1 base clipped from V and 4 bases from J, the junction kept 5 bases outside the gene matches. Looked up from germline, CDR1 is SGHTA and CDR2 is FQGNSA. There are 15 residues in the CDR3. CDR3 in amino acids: CASSLGTGVSYEQYF. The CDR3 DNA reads TGTGCCAGCAGCTTAGGGACAGGGGTATCGTACGAGCAGTACTTC. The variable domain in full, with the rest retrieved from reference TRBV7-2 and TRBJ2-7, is GAGVSQSPSNKVTEKGKDVELRCDPISGHTALYWYRQSLGQGLEFLIYFQGNSAPDKSGLPSDRFSAERTGGSVSTLTIQRTQQEDSAVYLCASSLGTGVSYEQYFGPGTRLTVT.

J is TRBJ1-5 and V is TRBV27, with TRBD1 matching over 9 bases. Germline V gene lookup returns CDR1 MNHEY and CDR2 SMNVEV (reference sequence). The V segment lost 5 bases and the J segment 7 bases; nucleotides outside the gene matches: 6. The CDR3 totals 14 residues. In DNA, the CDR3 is TGTGCCAGCAGTCTCGGACAGGGGAGACAGCCCCAGCATTTT. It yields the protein CASSLGQGRQPQHF.

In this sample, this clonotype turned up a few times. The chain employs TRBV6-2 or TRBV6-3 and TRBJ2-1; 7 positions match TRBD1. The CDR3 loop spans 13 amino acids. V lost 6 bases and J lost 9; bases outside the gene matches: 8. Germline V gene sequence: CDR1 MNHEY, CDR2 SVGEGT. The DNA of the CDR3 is TGTGCCAGCAGAAAGAAACCAGGGGGTGAGCAGTTCTTC. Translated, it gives CASRKKPGGEQFF.

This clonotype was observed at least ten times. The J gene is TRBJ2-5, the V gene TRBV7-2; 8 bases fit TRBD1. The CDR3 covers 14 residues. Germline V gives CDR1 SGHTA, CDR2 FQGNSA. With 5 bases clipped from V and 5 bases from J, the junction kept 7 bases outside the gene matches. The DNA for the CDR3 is TGTGCCAGCAGCCTTTGGACAGGGAGGGAGACCCAGTACTTC. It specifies CASSLWTGRETQYF.

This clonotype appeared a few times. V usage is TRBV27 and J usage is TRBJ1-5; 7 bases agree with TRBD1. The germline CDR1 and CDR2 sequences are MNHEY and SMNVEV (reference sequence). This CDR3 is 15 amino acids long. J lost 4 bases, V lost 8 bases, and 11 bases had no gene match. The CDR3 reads CASAISRGMNQPQHF. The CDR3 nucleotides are TGTGCCAGCGCGATTAGCAGGGGGATGAATCAGCCCCAGCATTTT.

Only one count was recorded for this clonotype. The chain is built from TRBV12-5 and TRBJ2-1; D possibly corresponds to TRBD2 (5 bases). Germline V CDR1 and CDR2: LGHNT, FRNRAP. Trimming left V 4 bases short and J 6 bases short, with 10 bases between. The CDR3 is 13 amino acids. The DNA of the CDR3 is TGTGCTAGTGGTTCTTGGAGGATCAATGAGCAGTTCTTC. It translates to CASGSWRINEQFF.

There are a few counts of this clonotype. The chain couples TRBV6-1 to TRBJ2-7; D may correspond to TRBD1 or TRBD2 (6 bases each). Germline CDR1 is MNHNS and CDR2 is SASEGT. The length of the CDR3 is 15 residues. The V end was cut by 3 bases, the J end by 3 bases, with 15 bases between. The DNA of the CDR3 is TGTGCCAGCAGTGACGGCTCGAGGGGGGTCTACGAGCAGTACTTC. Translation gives CASSDGSRGVYEQYF.

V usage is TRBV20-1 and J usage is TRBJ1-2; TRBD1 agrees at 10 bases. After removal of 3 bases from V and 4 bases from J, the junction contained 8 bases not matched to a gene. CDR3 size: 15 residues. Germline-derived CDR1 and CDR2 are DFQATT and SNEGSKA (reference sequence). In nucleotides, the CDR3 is TGCAGTGCTAGTGGCCAGGGACAGGGGATCTATGGCTACACCTTC. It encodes CSASGQGQGIYGYTF.

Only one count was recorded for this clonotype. CDR3 amino acids: CASSLALGGRTDTQYF. CDR3 DNA sequence: TGTGCCAGCAGCTTGGCCTTAGGGGGCAGGACAGATACGCAGTATTTT. The V gene is TRBV5-5, the J gene TRBJ2-3; the match to TRBD1 covers 7 bases. This CDR3 has 16 amino acids. Unmatched junction bases numbered 7, after V lost 0 bases and J lost 3 bases. Looked up from germline, CDR1 is SGHKS and CDR2 is YYEKEE (reference sequence).

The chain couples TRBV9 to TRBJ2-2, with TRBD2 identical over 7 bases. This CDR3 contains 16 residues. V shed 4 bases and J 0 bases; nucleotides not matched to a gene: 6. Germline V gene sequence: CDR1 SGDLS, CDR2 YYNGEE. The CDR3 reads CASSPRSGTNTGELFF. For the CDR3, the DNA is TGTGCCAGCAGCCCCCGCAGCGGGACGAACACCGGGGAGCTGTTTTTT.

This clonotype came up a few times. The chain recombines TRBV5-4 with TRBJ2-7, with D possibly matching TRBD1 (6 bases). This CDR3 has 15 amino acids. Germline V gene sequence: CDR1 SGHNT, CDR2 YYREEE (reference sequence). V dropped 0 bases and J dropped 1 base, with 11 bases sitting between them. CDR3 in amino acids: CASSLGGGGSYEQYV. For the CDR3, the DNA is TGTGCCAGCAGCTTGGGAGGGGGTGGATCCTACGAGCAGTACGTC.

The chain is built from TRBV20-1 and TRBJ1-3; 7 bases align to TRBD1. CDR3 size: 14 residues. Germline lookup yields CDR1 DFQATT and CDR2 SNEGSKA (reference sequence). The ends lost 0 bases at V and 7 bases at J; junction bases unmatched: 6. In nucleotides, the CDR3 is TGCAGTGCTAGAGACACAGGGGTGGGGAACACCATATATTTT. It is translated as CSARDTGVGNTIYF.

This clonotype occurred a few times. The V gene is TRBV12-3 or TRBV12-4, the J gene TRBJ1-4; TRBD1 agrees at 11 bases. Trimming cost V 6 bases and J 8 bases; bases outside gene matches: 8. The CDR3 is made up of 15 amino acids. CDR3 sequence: CASSYGQGAWEKLFF. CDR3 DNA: TGTGCCAGCAGCTACGGACAGGGGGCTTGGGAAAAACTGTTTTTT.

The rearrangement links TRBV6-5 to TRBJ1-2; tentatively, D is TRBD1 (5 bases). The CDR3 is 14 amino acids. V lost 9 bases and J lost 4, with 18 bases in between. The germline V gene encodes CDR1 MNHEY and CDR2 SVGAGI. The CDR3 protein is CARLWGGVSYGYTF. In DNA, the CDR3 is TGTGCCAGACTCTGGGGGGGAGTTAGCTATGGCTACACCTTC.

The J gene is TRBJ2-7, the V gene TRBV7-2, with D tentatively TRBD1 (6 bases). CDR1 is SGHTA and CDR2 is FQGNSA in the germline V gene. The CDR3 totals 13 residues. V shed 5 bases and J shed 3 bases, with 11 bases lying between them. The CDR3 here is CASSAGQLYEQYF. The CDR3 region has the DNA TGTGCCAGCAGCGCAGGACAGCTCTACGAGCAGTACTTC.